This T cell receptor beta chain was observed in a study of cytomegalovirus exposure and HLA in healthy donors. About the study: Some 180 million T cells yielded 117 million unique TCR beta sequences in earlier analysis. Study-wide points: Cytomegalovirus association was assigned to about 150 TCR beta chains.

This clone was recorded a few times. Antigen: not known. Germline CDR1 and CDR2: SGDLS and YYNGEE. The J segment lost 2 bases and the V segment lost 2 bases, leaving 9 bases of the junction unmatched. CDR3 length: 17 amino acids. Primers included in the PCR were 60 Vbeta and 13 Jbeta primers. Assay: immunoSEQ multiplex PCR; the TCRdb copy retains only in-frame clones and omits some. The table shows roughly 110,000 clones, with roughly two thirds occurring only once. What was sequenced was PBMCs. The V gene is TRBV9, the J gene TRBJ2-3; 9 bases are a match to TRBD2. This sequence was found in a woman in her 30s in good health and CMV-seronegative. CDR3 DNA: TGTGCCAGCAGCGTTATGACTAGCGGAAGGATCACAGATACGCAGTATTTT. Protein product: CASSVMTSGRITDTQYF.